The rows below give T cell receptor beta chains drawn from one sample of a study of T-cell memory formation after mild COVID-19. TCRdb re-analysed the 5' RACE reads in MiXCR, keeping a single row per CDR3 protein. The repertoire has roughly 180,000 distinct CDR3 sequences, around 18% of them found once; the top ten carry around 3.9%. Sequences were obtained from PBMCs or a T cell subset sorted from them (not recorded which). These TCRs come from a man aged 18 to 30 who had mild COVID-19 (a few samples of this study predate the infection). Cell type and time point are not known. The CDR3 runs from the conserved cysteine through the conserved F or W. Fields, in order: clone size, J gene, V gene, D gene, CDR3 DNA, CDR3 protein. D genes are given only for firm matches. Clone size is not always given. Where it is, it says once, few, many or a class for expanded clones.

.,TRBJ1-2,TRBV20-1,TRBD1,TGCAGTGCTTTGACAGGGTTTGGCTACACCTTC,CSALTGFGYTF
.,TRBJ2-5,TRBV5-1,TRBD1,TGCGCCAGCAGCTCACAGGGGGGAGAGACCCAGTACTTC,CASSSQGGETQYF
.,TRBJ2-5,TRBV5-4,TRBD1,TGTGCCAGCAGCTTGAAAAGGACAGGGGAAGAGACCCAGTACTTC,CASSLKRTGEETQYF
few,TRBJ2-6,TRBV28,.,TGTGCCAGCAGTTTTGGAGTTTCGACTGGGGCCAACGTCCTGACTTTC,CASSFGVSTGANVLTF
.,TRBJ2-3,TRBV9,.,TGTGCCAGCAGCGTAGGTAGCGGCCCCGGCACAGATACGCAGTATTTT,CASSVGSGPGTDTQYF
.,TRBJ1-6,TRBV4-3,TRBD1,TGCGCCAGCAGCCAAGCCAGGGACAGGGGACGCTCACCCCTCCACTTT,CASSQARDRGRSPLHF
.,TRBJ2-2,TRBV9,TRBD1,TGTGCCAGCAGCGTTTCGGACAGGCCCGGGGAGCTGTTTTTT,CASSVSDRPGELFF
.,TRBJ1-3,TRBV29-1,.,TGCAGCGTTGAATTGACCGGCTCTGGAAACACCATATATTTT,CSVELTGSGNTIYF
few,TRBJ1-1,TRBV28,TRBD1,TGTGCCAGCAGCTCCCTAACAGGGGGAAGTACTGAAGCTTTCTTT,CASSSLTGGSTEAFF
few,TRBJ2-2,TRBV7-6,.,TGTGCCAGCAGCCACCGACGTATGGCCCACACCGGGGAGCTGTTTTTT,CASSHRRMAHTGELFF
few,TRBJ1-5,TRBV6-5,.,TGTGCCAGCAGTGCACAGCGTATCAATCAGCCCCAGCATTTT,CASSAQRINQPQHF
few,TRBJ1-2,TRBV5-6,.,TGTGCCAGCAGCTTGCCGGGTGGTGGCTATGGCTACACCTTC,CASSLPGGGYGYTF
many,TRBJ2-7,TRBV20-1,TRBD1,TGCAGTGCTAGAGATCCCAAGACAGGGGGCGGATACGAGCAGTACTTC,CSARDPKTGGGYEQYF
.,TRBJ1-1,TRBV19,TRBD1,TGTGCCAGTAGTATTTCGGCTCCAGGGGGCAAGGGGACTGAAGCTTTCTTT,CASSISAPGGKGTEAFF
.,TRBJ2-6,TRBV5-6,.,TGTGCCAGCAGCTTGTACGGGCCTGGGGCCAACGTCCTGACTTTC,CASSLYGPGANVLTF
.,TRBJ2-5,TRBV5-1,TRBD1,TGCGCCAGCAGCTGGACAGGGGTAGGGACCCAGTACTTC,CASSWTGVGTQYF
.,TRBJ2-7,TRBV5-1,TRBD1,TGCGCCAGCAGCTACCAGACAGGGTCCTACGAGCAGTACTTC,CASSYQTGSYEQYF
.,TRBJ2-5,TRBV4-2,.,TGTGCCAGCAGCCAAGGGAGTCCCGGCGAGACCCAGTACTTC,CASSQGSPGETQYF
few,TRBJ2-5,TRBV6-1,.,TGTGCCAGCAGTGACGCGGTTATCCGGACCCAGTACTTC,CASSDAVIRTQYF
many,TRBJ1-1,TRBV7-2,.,TGTGCCAGCAGCACTTACAACACTGAAGCTTTCTTT,CASSTYNTEAFF
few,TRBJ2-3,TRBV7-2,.,TGTGCCAGCAGCTTAGAACGCATAGATACGCAGTATTTT,CASSLERIDTQYF
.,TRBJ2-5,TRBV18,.,TGTGCCACCGCCTCACAGTCGCAAGAGACCCAGTACTTC,CATASQSQETQYF
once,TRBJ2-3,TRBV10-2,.,TGCGCCAGCGCTAAGGGGGGACGCACAGATACGCAGTATTTT,CASAKGGRTDTQYF
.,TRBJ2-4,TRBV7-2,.,TGTGCCAGCAGCCTACCGGGATCCGGGGGCATTCAGTACTTC,CASSLPGSGGIQYF
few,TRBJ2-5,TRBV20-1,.,TGCAGTGCTAGAGGACAGTACCAAGAGACCCAGTACTTC,CSARGQYQETQYF
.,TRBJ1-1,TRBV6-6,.,TGTGCCAGCAGTTACCCAGGTGAAGCTTTCTTT,CASSYPGEAFF
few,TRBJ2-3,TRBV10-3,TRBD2,TGTGCCATCAGTAACCTAGCGGGACCCACAGATACGCAGTATTTT,CAISNLAGPTDTQYF
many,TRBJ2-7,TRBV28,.,TGTGCCAGCAGTGACGCGACGGCAGGTGTGGGCGAGCAGTACTTC,CASSDATAGVGEQYF
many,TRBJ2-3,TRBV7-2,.,TGTGCCAGCAGCTTAAGTAGCCCAGATACGCAGTATTTT,CASSLSSPDTQYF
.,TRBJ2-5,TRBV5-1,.,TGCGCCAGCAGCTTGGAGAGCCGGGGGACCCAGTACTTC,CASSLESRGTQYF
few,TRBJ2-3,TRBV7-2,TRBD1,TGTGCCAGCAGCTTGGGACAGGGGTCAGATACGCAGTATTTT,CASSLGQGSDTQYF
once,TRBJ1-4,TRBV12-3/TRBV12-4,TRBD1,TGTGCCAGCAGTTTATTTACCCCGCAGGGGGGTGAAAAACTGTTTTTT,CASSLFTPQGGEKLFF
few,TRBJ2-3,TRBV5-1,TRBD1,TGCGCCAGCAGCCAGGGACAGGGGGCCGCAGATACGCAGTATTTT,CASSQGQGAADTQYF
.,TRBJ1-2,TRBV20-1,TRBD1,TGCAGTGCTCCCCTGGACAGGGGGCTTGGTGGCTACACCTTC,CSAPLDRGLGGYTF
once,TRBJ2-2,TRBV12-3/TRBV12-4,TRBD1,TGTGCCAGCAGTAACTATTACAGGGGCACCGGGGAGCTGTTTTTT,CASSNYYRGTGELFF
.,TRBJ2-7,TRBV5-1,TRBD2,TGCGCCAGCAGCTTGGCCGTTAGCGGGGCCGACTACGAGCAGTACTTC,CASSLAVSGADYEQYF
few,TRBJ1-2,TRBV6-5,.,TGTGCCAGCACCGAACAGGGTAGTGGGGGCTACACCTTC,CASTEQGSGGYTF